The entry below describes one T cell receptor (beta chain). The source of the sample is a study of cytomegalovirus exposure and HLA in healthy donors. J gave up 5 bases and V 8 bases, and 11 bases lay outside the gene matches. The germline V gene has CDR1 MNHEY and CDR2 SVGAGI. The CDR3 is 14 residues long. The PCR had 60 Vbeta and 13 Jbeta primers. Sequencing was performed with immunoSEQ multiplex PCR; in TCRdb, only in-frame clones are kept and a portion is missing. The data show 170,000 or so clones, more than 60% seen once. The TCR originated in a woman in her twenties or thirties in good health and CMV-seronegative. Source material: PBMCs. This chain links TRBV6-5 with TRBJ2-7, with 8 bases matching TRBD1. The DNA for the CDR3 is TGTGCCAGCCGAATCTGGCAGGGGGCACACGAGCAGTACTTC. Amino acid sequence: CASRIWQGAHEQYF.